This T cell receptor beta chain was recovered during a study of neurological immune-mediated disorders. Time point defined: longitudinal time-point 3. The CDR3 sequence is 16 residues long. The germline CDR1 and CDR2 sequences are SGHVS and FNYEAQ. Trimming cost V 5 bases and J 0 bases, with 14 bases left between them. This clonotype turned up a few times. TCRdb re-derived calls from the 5' RACE reads in MiXCR, one entry per CDR3 protein. The data show 53,000 or so distinct CDR3 sequences, roughly 8.3% seen once. The TCR comes from a woman aged 35 to 49 in good health. Sequencing input: PBMCs. The chain combines TRBV7-6 with TRBJ1-3; D may be TRBD1 (5 bases). Here the CDR3 reads CASSGLVGTSGNTIYF. CDR3 DNA: TGTGCCAGCAGCGGCTTGGTCGGGACCTCTGGAAACACCATATATTTT.